This is a list of T cell receptor beta chains from one sample in a study of control samples from healthy donors and cancer patients. The assay was immunoSEQ multiplex PCR, and TCRdb's table has in-frame clones only and misses some. The sample holds 230,000 or so clones, 90% to 95% seen once. Input material: blood. All receptors derive from a man aged 45-60 years in good health. The CDR3 runs from the conserved cysteine through the conserved F or W. Fields, in order: CDR3 protein, clone size, V gene. Rows give clone size only sometimes, using once, few, many, or a class for an expanded clone.

cdr3_aa: CSARAPETQYF
clone_size: -
v_call: TRBV20-1

cdr3_aa: CASIDLWTGWNQPQHF
clone_size: -
v_call: TRBV28

cdr3_aa: CASSWQGARDTQYF
clone_size: -
v_call: TRBV5-1

cdr3_aa: CASGGRNIQYF
clone_size: -
v_call: TRBV19

cdr3_aa: CASSSQGLYGGELFF
clone_size: -
v_call: TRBV5-1

cdr3_aa: CASSPGHNNSPLHF
clone_size: -
v_call: TRBV7-2

cdr3_aa: CASSQTTGSESTGELFF
clone_size: -
v_call: TRBV7-9

cdr3_aa: CASSRDILPGLALF
clone_size: -
v_call: TRBV7-2

cdr3_aa: CASSIRPRQGDGYTF
clone_size: -
v_call: TRBV19

cdr3_aa: CATSDTGYEQYF
clone_size: -
v_call: TRBV24-1

cdr3_aa: CASSSMGGVKANEQFF
clone_size: -
v_call: TRBV7-3

cdr3_aa: CATSGGGKQPQHF
clone_size: -
v_call: TRBV24-1

cdr3_aa: CASSDARGITGELFF
clone_size: -
v_call: TRBV10-2

cdr3_aa: CASSRTGFKSEKLFF
clone_size: -
v_call: TRBV6-5

cdr3_aa: CASSTGTSLGNQPQHF
clone_size: -
v_call: TRBV28

cdr3_aa: CASSLDHLSSSNEKLFF
clone_size: -
v_call: TRBV4-3

cdr3_aa: CASSFVGGVGFF
clone_size: once
v_call: TRBV12-3/TRBV12-4